A single T cell receptor (beta chain) is shown here with its context. The antigen remains undetermined. This sample was included in a study of beta chain features in type 1 diabetes. Study-wide context: Healthy donors resembled patients in age, gender and cell yields.

Every donor provided one heparinised blood draw, which averaged approximately 100 mL. Germline-derived CDR1 and CDR2 are MGHRA and YSYEKL. The CDR3 extends over 16 amino acids. V shed 3 bases and J shed 0 bases, with 14 bases lying between them. The entirety of the isolated RNA underwent reverse transcription, so expressed TCRB transcripts were sequenced. Approximately 3.6 million reads, on average, came from each naive, central memory and regulatory T cell sample. TCRdb's copy holds only in-frame clones and misses some; the assay was immunoSEQ multiplex PCR. The sample has about 320,000 clones; about 14% are singletons. Whole-study findings and limits: Insertions at VDJ junctions were less frequent in type 1 diabetes patients. These patients also deleted more nucleotides at the same junctions.

This TCR came from a man aged 25-40 years in good health. This chain links TRBV4-1 with TRBJ2-5, with TRBD2 as a possible D gene (6 bases). The sequencing input was central memory CD4+ T cells from blood. CDR3 sequence reads: CASSQEGLKYQETQYF. In DNA form, the CDR3 reads TGCGCCAGCAGCCAGGAGGGACTCAAGTACCAAGAGACCCAGTACTTC.